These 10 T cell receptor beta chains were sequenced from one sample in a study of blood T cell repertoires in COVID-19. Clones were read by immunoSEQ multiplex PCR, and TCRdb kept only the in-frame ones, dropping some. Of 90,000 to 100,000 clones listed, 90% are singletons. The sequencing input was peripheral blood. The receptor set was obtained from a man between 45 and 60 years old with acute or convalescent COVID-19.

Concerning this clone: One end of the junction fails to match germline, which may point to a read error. The CDR3 is CASSVPQGWPFF. The CDR3 DNA reads as TGTGCCAGCAGCGTACCACAGGGTTGGCCTTTCTTC. This chain uses TRBV7-2 with TRBJ2-7; D is possibly TRBD1 (6 bases). CDR1 is SGHTA and CDR2 is FQGNSA in the germline V gene. CDR3 size: 12 residues.

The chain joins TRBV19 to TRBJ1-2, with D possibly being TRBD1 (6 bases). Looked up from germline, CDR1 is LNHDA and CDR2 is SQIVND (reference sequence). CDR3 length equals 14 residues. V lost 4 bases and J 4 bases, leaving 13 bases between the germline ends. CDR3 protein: CASSTPGQSYGYTF. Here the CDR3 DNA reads TGTGCCAGTAGTACCCCCGGACAGAGCTATGGCTACACCTTC.

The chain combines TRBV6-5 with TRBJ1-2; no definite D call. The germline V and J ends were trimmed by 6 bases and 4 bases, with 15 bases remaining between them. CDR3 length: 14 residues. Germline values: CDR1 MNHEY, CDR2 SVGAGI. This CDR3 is CASSANRGGYGYTF. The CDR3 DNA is TGTGCCAGCAGCGCTAACCGGGGAGGCTATGGCTACACCTTC.

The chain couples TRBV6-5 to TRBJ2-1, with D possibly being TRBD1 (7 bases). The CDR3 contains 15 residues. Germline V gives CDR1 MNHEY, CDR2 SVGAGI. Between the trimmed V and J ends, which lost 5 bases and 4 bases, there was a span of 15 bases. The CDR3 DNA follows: TGTGCCAGCAGTCGGAGGGACAGCAAATACAATGAGCAGTTCTTC. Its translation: CASSRRDSKYNEQFF.

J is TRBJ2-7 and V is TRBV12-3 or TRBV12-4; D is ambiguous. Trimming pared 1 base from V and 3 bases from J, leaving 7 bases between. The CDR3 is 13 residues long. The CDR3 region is CASSLESLYEQYF. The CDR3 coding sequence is TGTGCCAGCAGTTTAGAGAGCCTCTACGAGCAGTACTTC.

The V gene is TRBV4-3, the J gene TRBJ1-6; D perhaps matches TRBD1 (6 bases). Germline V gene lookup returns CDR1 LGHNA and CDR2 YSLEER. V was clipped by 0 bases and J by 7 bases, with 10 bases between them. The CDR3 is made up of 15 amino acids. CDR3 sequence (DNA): TGCGCCAGCAGCCAAGAAGGGAGGGGGAATTCACCCCTCCACTTT. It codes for CASSQEGRGNSPLHF.

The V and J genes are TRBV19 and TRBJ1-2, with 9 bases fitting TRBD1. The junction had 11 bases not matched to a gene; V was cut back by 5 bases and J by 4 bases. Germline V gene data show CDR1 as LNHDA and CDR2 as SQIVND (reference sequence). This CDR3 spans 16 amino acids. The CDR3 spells CASSQTGTGSGYGYTF. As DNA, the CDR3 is TGTGCCAGTAGTCAAACCGGGACAGGGAGCGGCTATGGCTACACCTTC.

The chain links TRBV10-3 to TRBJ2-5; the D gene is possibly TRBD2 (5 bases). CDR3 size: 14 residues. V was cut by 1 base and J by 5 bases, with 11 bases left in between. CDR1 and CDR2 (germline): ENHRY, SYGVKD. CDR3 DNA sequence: TGTGCCATCAGTGAGTACGGGGTTGTGGAGACCCAGTACTTC. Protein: CAISEYGVVETQYF.

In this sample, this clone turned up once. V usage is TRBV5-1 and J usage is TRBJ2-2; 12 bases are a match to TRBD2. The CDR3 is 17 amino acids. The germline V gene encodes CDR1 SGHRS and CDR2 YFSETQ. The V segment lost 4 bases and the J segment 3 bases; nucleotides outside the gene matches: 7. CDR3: CASSAIGLAGHTGELFF. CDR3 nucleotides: TGCGCCAGCAGCGCCATCGGACTAGCGGGGCACACCGGGGAGCTGTTTTTT.

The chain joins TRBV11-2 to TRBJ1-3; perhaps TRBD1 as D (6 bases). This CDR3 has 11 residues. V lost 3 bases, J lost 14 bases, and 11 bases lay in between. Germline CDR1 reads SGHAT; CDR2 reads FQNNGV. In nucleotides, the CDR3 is TGTGCCAGCAGCTTGGGGACAACTTTATATTTT. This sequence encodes CASSLGTTLYF.